This is a list of T cell receptor beta chains from one sample in a study of CD8 T cells in ankylosing spondylitis. TCRdb re-analysed the 5' RACE reads in MiXCR, keeping a single row per CDR3 protein. The data show fewer than 150,000 distinct CDR3 sequences, approximately 7.4% seen once. The specimen sequenced was blood, either unsorted or a sorted T cell fraction (not recorded which). Every receptor here comes from a female donor with ankylosing spondylitis or in good health (not recorded which). Each CDR3 is given with its conserved first and last residue. The D gene is left open where the match is weak. The listing skips clone size in some rows; elsewhere it reads once, few, many or a size class.

abundance,j_gene,v_gene,d_gene,CDR3aa,CDR3nt
many,TRBJ2-1,TRBV4-1,-,CASGPRAGEQFF,TGCGCCAGCGGCCCGCGGGCGGGGGAGCAGTTCTTC
few,TRBJ2-7,TRBV6-2/TRBV6-3,-,CASSYHGSVGREQYF,TGTGCCAGCAGTTACCACGGGTCAGTCGGAAGGGAGCAGTACTTC
many,TRBJ2-1,TRBV12-3/TRBV12-4,-,CASRAKDEQFF,TGTGCCAGCAGGGCCAAGGATGAGCAGTTCTTC
many,TRBJ2-1,TRBV12-3/TRBV12-4,-,CASSLVGAYYNEQFF,TGTGCCAGCAGTTTGGTGGGGGCCTATTACAATGAGCAGTTCTTC
many,TRBJ2-1,TRBV24-1,TRBD2,CATTSGGSSYNEQFF,TGTGCCACCACCAGCGGGGGGTCCTCCTACAATGAGCAGTTCTTC
many,TRBJ2-1,TRBV7-2,-,CASSLRSEQFF,TGTGCCAGCAGCCTTAGGTCTGAGCAGTTCTTC
few,TRBJ2-1,TRBV3-1,-,CASNPKNKGPHNEQFF,TGTGCCAGCAACCCTAAAAATAAGGGACCGCACAATGAGCAGTTCTTC
many,TRBJ2-3,TRBV20-1,TRBD1,CSAREGETGTASSTDTQYF,TGCAGTGCCCGAGAGGGAGAAACCGGGACAGCTTCTAGCACAGATACGCAGTATTTT
many,TRBJ2-3,TRBV29-1,TRBD1,CSAGEPRGRVDTQYF,TGCAGCGCCGGGGAACCAAGGGGGCGGGTAGATACGCAGTATTTT
many,TRBJ2-1,TRBV5-1,-,CASSLVAESSYNEQFF,TGCGCCAGCAGCTTGGTAGCGGAGAGCTCCTACAATGAGCAGTTCTTC
many,TRBJ1-2,TRBV5-1,-,CASSPDGSRYYGYTF,TGCGCCAGCAGCCCGGACGGGAGCCGGTACTATGGCTACACCTTC
-,TRBJ2-1,TRBV5-1,-,CASSPSTHNGQFF,TGCGCCAGCAGCCCCTCAACCCACAATGGGCAGTTCTTC
few,TRBJ2-7,TRBV4-2,-,CASSQYPGRSYEQYF,TGTGCCAGCAGCCAATATCCGGGACGATCCTACGAGCAGTACTTC
many,TRBJ1-2,TRBV6-1,-,CASSEARVHYGYTF,TGTGCCAGCAGTGAAGCGCGAGTTCACTATGGCTACACCTTC
many,TRBJ1-5,TRBV12-3/TRBV12-4,-,CASSLKGPASNQPQHF,TGTGCCAGCAGTTTAAAGGGCCCAGCTAGCAATCAGCCCCAGCATTTT
many,TRBJ2-2,TRBV25-1,-,CASSERWGDTGELFF,TGTGCCAGCAGTGAACGGTGGGGGGACACCGGGGAGCTGTTTTTT
many,TRBJ1-5,TRBV5-1,-,CASSLNQPQHF,TGCGCCAGCAGCCTAAATCAGCCCCAGCATTTT
many,TRBJ2-7,TRBV25-1,TRBD2,CASSEFGGGAYEQYF,TGTGCCAGCAGTGAATTTGGGGGGGGTGCCTACGAGCAGTACTTC
many,TRBJ2-3,TRBV20-1,-,CSARADSTDTQYF,TGCAGTGCTAGAGCGGATAGCACAGATACGCAGTATTTT
-,TRBJ1-4,TRBV2,-,CAFSLSTTTGLRNEKLFF,TGTGCCTTCAGTTTAAGTACAACCACGGGACTCAGAAATGAAAAACTGTTTTTT
many,TRBJ2-7,TRBV3-1,TRBD1,CASSQGTDSYEQYF,TGTGCCAGCAGCCAGGGGACAGACTCCTACGAGCAGTACTTC
many,TRBJ2-7,TRBV5-1,-,CASSLGDFSYEQYF,TGCGCCAGCAGCTTGGGTGACTTCTCCTACGAGCAGTACTTC
many,TRBJ2-2,TRBV5-6,-,CASSLSRGGELFF,TGTGCCAGCAGCTTGTCGCGCGGCGGGGAGCTGTTTTTT
many,TRBJ2-5,TRBV7-2,-,CASSLGLRSGVETQYF,TGTGCCAGCAGCCTAGGACTCCGGAGCGGTGTCGAGACCCAGTACTTC
few,TRBJ1-2,TRBV7-3,TRBD1,CASGTGSHGYTF,TGTGCCAGCGGGACAGGGTCCCATGGCTACACCTTC
-,TRBJ2-2,TRBV28,-,CASSLILGGNTGELFF,TGTGCCAGCAGTTTAATTCTAGGGGGAAACACCGGGGAGCTGTTTTTT
many,TRBJ1-6,TRBV7-2,-,CASSSGPNSPLHF,TGTGCCAGCAGCTCGGGCCCGAATTCACCCCTCCACTTT
many,TRBJ2-5,TRBV29-1,TRBD1,CSAERTGGLGETQYF,TGCAGCGCCGAGAGAACAGGGGGCTTGGGAGAGACCCAGTACTTC
many,TRBJ1-1,TRBV10-3,-,CAIRKDSNTEAFF,TGTGCCATCAGGAAGGACAGTAACACTGAAGCTTTCTTT
many,TRBJ2-3,TRBV30,-,CAWSVTDPGDTQYF,TGTGCCTGGAGTGTCACGGACCCGGGGGATACGCAGTATTTT
many,TRBJ1-2,TRBV4-1,TRBD1,CASSQGRGRSNYGYTF,TGCGCCAGCAGCCAAGGAAGGGGGCGCTCCAACTATGGCTACACCTTC
many,TRBJ1-4,TRBV11-2,TRBD1,CASRSPTGGNNEKLFF,TGTGCCAGCAGATCCCCGACAGGGGGTAATAATGAAAAACTGTTTTTT
many,TRBJ2-2,TRBV5-6,-,CASSFYGNTGELFF,TGTGCCAGCAGCTTTTACGGGAACACCGGGGAGCTGTTTTTT
many,TRBJ2-1,TRBV7-6,-,CASSPPRGRGNNEQFF,TGTGCCAGCAGCCCCCCTCGGGGCCGCGGAAACAATGAGCAGTTCTTC
many,TRBJ2-2,TRBV6-2/TRBV6-3,-,CASSYSLGNTGELFF,TGTGCCAGCAGTTACTCCTTGGGGAACACCGGGGAGCTGTTTTTT
many,TRBJ1-2,TRBV6-6,-,CASSSQRYYGYTF,TGTGCCAGCAGTTCCCAGAGGTACTATGGCTACACCTTC
many,TRBJ2-7,TRBV7-2,TRBD2,CASSLGAGGPAEQYF,TGTGCCAGCAGCTTAGGTGCGGGGGGGCCGGCCGAGCAGTACTTC
many,TRBJ2-3,TRBV7-9,TRBD2,CASLNPTSGSTDTQYF,TGTGCCAGCCTAAACCCGACTAGCGGCAGCACAGATACGCAGTATTTT
many,TRBJ2-1,TRBV12-3/TRBV12-4,-,CAIVSGFPSSYNEQFF,TGTGCCATCGTATCGGGGTTTCCGAGCTCCTACAATGAGCAGTTCTTC
many,TRBJ2-2,TRBV11-2,TRBD2,CASSTTRWLAGNTGELFF,TGTGCCAGCAGCACCACCCGCTGGCTAGCGGGAAACACCGGGGAGCTGTTTTTT
many,TRBJ1-5,TRBV12-3/TRBV12-4,-,CASSLEQGNQPQHF,TGTGCCAGCAGTTTAGAACAGGGTAATCAGCCCCAGCATTTT
many,TRBJ2-5,TRBV5-1,-,CASSSTGNLLQETQYF,TGCGCCAGCAGCAGTACAGGGAACCTTCTACAAGAGACCCAGTACTTC
few,TRBJ1-6,TRBV6-1,TRBD1,CASSRWFGTGVSPLHF,TGTGCCAGCAGCAGGTGGTTCGGGACAGGGGTTTCACCCCTCCACTTT
-,TRBJ2-1,TRBV7-2,TRBD1,CASRGGQGLAIDEQFF,TGTGCCAGCAGGGGGGGACAGGGTCTAGCGATCGATGAGCAGTTCTTC
-,TRBJ2-3,TRBV5-1,TRBD2,CASSSATSGGAAPDTQYF,TGCGCCAGCAGCTCGGCTACTAGCGGGGGGGCCGCCCCAGATACGCAGTATTTT
few,TRBJ2-6,TRBV4-3,-,CASSQDRVLLLSGANVLTF,TGCGCCAGCAGCCAAGATCGGGTCCTCCTTCTCTCTGGGGCCAACGTCCTGACTTTC
many,TRBJ1-6,TRBV12-3/TRBV12-4,-,CASRPGTSSSPLHF,TGTGCCAGCAGGCCGGGGACCTCTTCGTCACCCCTCCACTTT
-,TRBJ2-5,TRBV12-3/TRBV12-4,-,CACSLALTGRVLGETQYF,TGTGCCTGCAGTTTAGCGCTAACGGGCAGGGTGCTTGGAGAGACCCAGTACTTC
many,TRBJ2-7,TRBV12-3/TRBV12-4,-,CASSPGTSTSYEQYF,TGTGCCAGCAGTCCCGGGACCTCCACCTCCTACGAGCAGTACTTC
many,TRBJ1-3,TRBV4-1,-,CASSQGQSETSGNTIYF,TGCGCCAGCAGCCAAGGGCAGTCAGAGACCTCCGGAAACACCATATATTTC
many,TRBJ2-7,TRBV10-3,-,CAISESGQAGYEQYF,TGTGCCATCAGTGAGTCGGGCCAGGCAGGTTACGAGCAGTACTTC
few,TRBJ2-1,TRBV20-1,TRBD2,CSARARTRTLLSGDEQFF,TGCAGTGCTAGAGCCCGGACTAGAACCTTGCTCTCGGGAGATGAGCAGTTCTTC
many,TRBJ2-1,TRBV12-3/TRBV12-4,TRBD1,CASSPREDRGGPYNEQFF,TGTGCCAGCAGCCCTAGAGAAGACAGGGGCGGCCCCTACAATGAGCAGTTCTTC